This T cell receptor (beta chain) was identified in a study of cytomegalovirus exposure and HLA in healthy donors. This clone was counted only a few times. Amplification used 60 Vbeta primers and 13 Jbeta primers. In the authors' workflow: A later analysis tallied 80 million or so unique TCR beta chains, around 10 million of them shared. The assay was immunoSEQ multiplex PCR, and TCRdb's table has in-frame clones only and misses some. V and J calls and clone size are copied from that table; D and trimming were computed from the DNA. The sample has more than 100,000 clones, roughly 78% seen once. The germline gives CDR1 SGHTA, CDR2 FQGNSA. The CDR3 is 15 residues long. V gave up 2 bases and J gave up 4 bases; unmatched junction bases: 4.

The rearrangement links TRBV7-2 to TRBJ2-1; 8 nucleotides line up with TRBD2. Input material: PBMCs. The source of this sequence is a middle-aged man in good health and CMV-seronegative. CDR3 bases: TGTGCCAGCAGCTTATCTAGCGGGTTATACAATGAGCAGTTCTTC. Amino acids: CASSLSSGLYNEQFF.